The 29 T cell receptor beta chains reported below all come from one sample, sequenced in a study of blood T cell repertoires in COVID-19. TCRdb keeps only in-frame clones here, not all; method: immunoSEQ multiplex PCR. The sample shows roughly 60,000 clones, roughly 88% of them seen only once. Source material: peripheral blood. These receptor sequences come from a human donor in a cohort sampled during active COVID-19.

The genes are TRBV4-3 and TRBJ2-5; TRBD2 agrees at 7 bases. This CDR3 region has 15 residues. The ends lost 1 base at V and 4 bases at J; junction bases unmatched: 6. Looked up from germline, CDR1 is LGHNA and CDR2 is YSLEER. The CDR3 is CASSQAPGGRETQYF. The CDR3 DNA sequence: TGCGCCAGCAGCCAAGCCCCTGGCGGGAGAGAGACCCAGTACTTC.

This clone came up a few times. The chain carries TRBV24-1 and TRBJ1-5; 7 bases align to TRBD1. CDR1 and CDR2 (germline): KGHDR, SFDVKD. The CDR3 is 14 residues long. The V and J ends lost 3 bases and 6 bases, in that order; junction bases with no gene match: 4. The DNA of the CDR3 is TGTGCCACCAGTGATAACAGGGGAAGTCAGCCCCAGCATTTT. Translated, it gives CATSDNRGSQPQHF.

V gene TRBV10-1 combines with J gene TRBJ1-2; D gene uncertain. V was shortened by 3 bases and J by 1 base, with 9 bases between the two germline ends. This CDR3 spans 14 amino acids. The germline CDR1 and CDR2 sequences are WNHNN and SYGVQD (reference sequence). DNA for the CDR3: TGCGCCAGCAGTGAATGGAGGGATAACTATGGCTACACCTTC. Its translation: CASSEWRDNYGYTF.

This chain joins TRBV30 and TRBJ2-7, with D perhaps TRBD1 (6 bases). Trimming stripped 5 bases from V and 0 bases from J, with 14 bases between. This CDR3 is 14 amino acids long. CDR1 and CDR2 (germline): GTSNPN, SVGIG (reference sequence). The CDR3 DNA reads TGTGCCTGGTCTACAGGGCATAGCTCCTACGAGCAGTACTTC. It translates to CAWSTGHSSYEQYF.

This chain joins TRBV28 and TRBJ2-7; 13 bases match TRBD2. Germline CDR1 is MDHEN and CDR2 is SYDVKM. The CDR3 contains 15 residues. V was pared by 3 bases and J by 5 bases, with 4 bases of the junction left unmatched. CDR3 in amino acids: CASSLRLAGGHEQYF. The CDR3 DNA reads TGTGCCAGCAGTTTGCGACTAGCGGGAGGCCACGAGCAGTACTTC.

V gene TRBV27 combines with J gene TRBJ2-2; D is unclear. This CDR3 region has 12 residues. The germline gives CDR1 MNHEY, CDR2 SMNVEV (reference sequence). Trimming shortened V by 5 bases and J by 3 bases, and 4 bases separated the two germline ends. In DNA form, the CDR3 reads TGTGCCAGCAGTCCCTACACCGGGGAGCTGTTTTTT. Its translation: CASSPYTGELFF.

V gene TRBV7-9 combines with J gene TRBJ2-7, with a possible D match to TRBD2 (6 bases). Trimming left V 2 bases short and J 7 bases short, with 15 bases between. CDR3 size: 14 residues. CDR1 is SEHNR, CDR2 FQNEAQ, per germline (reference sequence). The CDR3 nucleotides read TGTGCCAGCAGCTTACTCCTAGCGAAAGAAGAGCAGTACTTC. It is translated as CASSLLLAKEEQYF.

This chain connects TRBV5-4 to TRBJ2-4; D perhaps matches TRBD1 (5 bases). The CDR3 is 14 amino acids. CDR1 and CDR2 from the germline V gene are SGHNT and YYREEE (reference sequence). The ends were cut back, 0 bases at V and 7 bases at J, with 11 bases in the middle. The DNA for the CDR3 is TGTGCCAGCAGCTTGGCAGGGTGGGGCAACATTCAGTACTTC. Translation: CASSLAGWGNIQYF.

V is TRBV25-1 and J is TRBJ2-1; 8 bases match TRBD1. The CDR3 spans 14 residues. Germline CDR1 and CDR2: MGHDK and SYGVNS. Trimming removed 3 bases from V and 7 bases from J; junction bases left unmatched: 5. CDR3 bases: TGTGCCAGCAGTGATCAGGGGGCTTGGAATGAGCAGTTCTTC. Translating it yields CASSDQGAWNEQFF.

Here the CDR3 reads CASSVSRGLPQHF. CDR3 DNA: TGCGCCAGCAGCGTATCCAGGGGGTTGCCCCAGCATTTT. The J gene is TRBJ1-5, the V gene TRBV4-3; 7 bases map to TRBD1. The J segment lost 9 bases and the V segment lost 5 bases, leaving 7 bases of the junction unmatched. The CDR3 length is 13 residues. Looked up from germline, CDR1 is LGHNA and CDR2 is YSLEER.

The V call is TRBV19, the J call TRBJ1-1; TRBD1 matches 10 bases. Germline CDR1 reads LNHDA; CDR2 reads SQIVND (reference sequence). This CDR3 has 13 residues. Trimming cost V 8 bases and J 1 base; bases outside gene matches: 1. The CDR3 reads CASWDRGNTEAFF. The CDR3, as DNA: TGTGCCAGTTGGGACAGGGGGAACACTGAAGCTTTCTTT.

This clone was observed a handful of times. The CDR3 sequence: CASSWDSSYNEQFF. The CDR3 region has the DNA TGTGCCAGCAGTTGGGACAGCTCCTACAATGAGCAGTTCTTC. V is TRBV6-2 or TRBV6-3 and J is TRBJ2-1; 7 bases line up with TRBD1. The CDR3 sequence is 14 residues long. Germline V gene sequence: CDR1 MNHEY, CDR2 SVGEGT. Germline trimming cut 4 bases from V and 0 bases from J; bases unmatched to any gene: 0.

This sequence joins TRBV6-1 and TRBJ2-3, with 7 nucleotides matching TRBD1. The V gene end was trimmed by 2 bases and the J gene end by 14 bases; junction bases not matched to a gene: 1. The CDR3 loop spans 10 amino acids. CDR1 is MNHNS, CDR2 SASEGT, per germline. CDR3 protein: CASSERGPYF. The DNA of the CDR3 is TGTGCCAGCAGTGAAAGGGGGCCGTATTTT.

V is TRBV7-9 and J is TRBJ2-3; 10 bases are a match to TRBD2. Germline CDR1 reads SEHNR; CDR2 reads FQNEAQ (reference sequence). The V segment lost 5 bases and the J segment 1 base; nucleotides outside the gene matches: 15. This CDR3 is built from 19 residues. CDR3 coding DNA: TGTGCCAGCAGCGGACAGGGATGGATAAGCGGGGGGGGCACAGATACGCAGTATTTT. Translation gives CASSGQGWISGGGTDTQYF.

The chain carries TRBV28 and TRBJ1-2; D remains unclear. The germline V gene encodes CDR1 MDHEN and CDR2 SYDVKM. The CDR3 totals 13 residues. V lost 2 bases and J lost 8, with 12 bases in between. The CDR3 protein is CASSLDGVRGYTF. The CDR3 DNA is TGTGCCAGCAGTTTAGACGGGGTCCGAGGCTACACCTTC.

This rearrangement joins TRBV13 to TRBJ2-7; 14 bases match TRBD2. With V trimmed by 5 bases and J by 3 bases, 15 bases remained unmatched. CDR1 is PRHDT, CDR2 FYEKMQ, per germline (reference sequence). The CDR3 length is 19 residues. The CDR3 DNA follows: TGTGCCAGCAGCCACCCGGGACTAGCGGGAGAACGGACGGACTACGAGCAGTACTTC. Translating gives CASSHPGLAGERTDYEQYF.

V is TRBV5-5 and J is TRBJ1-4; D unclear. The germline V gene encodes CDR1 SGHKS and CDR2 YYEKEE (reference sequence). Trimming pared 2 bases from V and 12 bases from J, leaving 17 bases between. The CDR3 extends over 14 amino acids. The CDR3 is CASSFNDIRNELFF. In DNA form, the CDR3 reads TGTGCCAGCAGCTTTAACGACATTCGGAACGAACTGTTTTTT.

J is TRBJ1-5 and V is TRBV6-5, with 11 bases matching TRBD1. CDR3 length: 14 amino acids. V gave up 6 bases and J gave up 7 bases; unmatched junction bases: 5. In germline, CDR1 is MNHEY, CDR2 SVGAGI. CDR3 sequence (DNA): TGTGCCAGCAGCGCGGGGACAGGGGGACAGCCCCAGCATTTT. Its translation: CASSAGTGGQPQHF.

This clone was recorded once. CDR3 DNA sequence: TGTGCCAGCAGTTTAGGGGCGGGACTAGCGTACAATGAGCAGTTCTTC. This encodes CASSLGAGLAYNEQFF. The rearrangement joins TRBV28 to TRBJ2-1, with TRBD2 identical over 10 bases. The germline V gene has CDR1 MDHEN and CDR2 SYDVKM. After removal of 2 bases from V and 4 bases from J, the junction contained 5 bases not matched to a gene. CDR3 length equals 16 residues.

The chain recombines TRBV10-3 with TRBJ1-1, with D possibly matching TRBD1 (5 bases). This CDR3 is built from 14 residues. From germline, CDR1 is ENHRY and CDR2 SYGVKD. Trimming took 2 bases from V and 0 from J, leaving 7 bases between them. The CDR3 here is CAISEVRVNTEAFF. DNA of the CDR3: TGTGCCATCAGTGAGGTCAGGGTGAACACTGAAGCTTTCTTT.

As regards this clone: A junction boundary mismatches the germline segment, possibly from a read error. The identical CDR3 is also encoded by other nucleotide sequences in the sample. The chain's CDR3 is CASSLNPLYEQYF. CDR3 nucleotide sequence: TGCGCCAGCAGTTTAAATCCCCTCTACGAGCAGTACTTC. The genes are TRBV27 and TRBJ2-7; D gene ambiguous. This CDR3 region has 13 residues. Germline loops: CDR1 MNHEY, CDR2 SMNVEV (reference sequence).

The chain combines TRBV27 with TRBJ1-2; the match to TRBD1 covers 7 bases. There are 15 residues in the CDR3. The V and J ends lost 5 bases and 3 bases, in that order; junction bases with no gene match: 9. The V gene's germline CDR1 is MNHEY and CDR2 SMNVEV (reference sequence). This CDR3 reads CASSPLGGTDYGYTF. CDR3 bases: TGTGCCAGCAGTCCCCTGGGTGGGACAGACTATGGCTACACCTTC.

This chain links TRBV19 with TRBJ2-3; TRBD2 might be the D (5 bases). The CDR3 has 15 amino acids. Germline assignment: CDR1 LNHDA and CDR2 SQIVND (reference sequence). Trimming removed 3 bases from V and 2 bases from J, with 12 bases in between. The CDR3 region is CASSIWTANTDTQYF. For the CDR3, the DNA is TGTGCCAGTAGTATCTGGACTGCGAACACAGATACGCAGTATTTT.

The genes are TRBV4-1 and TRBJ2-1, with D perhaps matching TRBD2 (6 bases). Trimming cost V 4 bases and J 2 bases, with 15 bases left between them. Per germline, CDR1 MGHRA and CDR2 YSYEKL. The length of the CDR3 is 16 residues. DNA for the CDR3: TGCGCCAGCAGCCCGTTGGCGGGGCCCGCCTACAATGAGCAGTTCTTC. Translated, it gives CASSPLAGPAYNEQFF.

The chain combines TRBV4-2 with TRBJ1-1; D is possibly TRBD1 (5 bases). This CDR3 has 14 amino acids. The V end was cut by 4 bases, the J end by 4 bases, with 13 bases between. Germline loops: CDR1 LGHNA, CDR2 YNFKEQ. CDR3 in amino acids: CASSLMGGGTEAFF. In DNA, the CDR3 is TGTGCCAGCAGCCTGATGGGGGGGGGCACTGAAGCTTTCTTT.

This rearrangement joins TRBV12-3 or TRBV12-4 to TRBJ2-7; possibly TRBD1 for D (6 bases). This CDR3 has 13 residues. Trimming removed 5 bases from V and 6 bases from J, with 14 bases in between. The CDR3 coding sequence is TGTGCCAGCAGTCGGACAGAGTTACTCGAGCAGTACTTC. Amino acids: CASSRTELLEQYF.

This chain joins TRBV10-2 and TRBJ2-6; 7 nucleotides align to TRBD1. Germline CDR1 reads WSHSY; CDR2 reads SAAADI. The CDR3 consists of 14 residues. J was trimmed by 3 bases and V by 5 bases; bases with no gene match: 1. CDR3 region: CASSTGVGANVLTF. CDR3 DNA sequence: TGCGCCAGCAGTACAGGGGTTGGGGCCAACGTCCTGACTTTC.

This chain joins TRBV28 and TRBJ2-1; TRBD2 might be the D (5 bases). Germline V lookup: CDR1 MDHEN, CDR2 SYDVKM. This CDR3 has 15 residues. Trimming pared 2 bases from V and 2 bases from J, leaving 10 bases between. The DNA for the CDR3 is TGTGCCAGCAGTTTAGGACTTGGGGCCTACAATGAGCAGTTCTTC. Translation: CASSLGLGAYNEQFF.

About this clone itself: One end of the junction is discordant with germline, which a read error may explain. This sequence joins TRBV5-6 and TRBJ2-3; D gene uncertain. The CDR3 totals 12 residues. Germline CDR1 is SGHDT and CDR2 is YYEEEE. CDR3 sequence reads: CASRLAADTQYF. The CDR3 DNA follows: TGTGCCAGCAGATTGGCTGCAGATACGCAGTATTTT.